Each of the 3 T cell receptor beta chains below was sequenced from the same sample in a study of T cells expressing NK-cell markers. From the 5' RACE reads, TCRdb lists one entry per CDR3 protein and no DNA. Its listing shows 150,000 or so distinct CDR3 sequences. Sequencing was performed on blood T cells: a sorted CD56 or NKG2C T cell subset, CD4+ or CD8+ T cells, or bulk PBMC T cells (not recorded which). All receptors come from a woman aged 45 to 65 in good health.

The chain joins TRBV27 to TRBJ2-7; there is no DNA to check the TCRdb D call of TRBD1. The CDR3 is 14 residues long. CDR1 MNHEY and CDR2 SMNVEV come from the germline V gene (reference sequence). The CDR3 loop is CASSPSRGFHEQYF.

V usage is TRBV12-3 or TRBV12-4 and J usage is TRBJ1-5; no DNA is available, so the TRBD1 call from TCRdb remains unchecked. This CDR3 contains 13 residues. The CDR3 protein is CASSRDLNQPQHF.

This sequence joins TRBV6-2 or TRBV6-3 and TRBJ2-1. The CDR3 length is 14 residues. Germline CDR1 is MNHEY and CDR2 is SVGEGT. The CDR3 here is CASSYLGRDNEQFF.